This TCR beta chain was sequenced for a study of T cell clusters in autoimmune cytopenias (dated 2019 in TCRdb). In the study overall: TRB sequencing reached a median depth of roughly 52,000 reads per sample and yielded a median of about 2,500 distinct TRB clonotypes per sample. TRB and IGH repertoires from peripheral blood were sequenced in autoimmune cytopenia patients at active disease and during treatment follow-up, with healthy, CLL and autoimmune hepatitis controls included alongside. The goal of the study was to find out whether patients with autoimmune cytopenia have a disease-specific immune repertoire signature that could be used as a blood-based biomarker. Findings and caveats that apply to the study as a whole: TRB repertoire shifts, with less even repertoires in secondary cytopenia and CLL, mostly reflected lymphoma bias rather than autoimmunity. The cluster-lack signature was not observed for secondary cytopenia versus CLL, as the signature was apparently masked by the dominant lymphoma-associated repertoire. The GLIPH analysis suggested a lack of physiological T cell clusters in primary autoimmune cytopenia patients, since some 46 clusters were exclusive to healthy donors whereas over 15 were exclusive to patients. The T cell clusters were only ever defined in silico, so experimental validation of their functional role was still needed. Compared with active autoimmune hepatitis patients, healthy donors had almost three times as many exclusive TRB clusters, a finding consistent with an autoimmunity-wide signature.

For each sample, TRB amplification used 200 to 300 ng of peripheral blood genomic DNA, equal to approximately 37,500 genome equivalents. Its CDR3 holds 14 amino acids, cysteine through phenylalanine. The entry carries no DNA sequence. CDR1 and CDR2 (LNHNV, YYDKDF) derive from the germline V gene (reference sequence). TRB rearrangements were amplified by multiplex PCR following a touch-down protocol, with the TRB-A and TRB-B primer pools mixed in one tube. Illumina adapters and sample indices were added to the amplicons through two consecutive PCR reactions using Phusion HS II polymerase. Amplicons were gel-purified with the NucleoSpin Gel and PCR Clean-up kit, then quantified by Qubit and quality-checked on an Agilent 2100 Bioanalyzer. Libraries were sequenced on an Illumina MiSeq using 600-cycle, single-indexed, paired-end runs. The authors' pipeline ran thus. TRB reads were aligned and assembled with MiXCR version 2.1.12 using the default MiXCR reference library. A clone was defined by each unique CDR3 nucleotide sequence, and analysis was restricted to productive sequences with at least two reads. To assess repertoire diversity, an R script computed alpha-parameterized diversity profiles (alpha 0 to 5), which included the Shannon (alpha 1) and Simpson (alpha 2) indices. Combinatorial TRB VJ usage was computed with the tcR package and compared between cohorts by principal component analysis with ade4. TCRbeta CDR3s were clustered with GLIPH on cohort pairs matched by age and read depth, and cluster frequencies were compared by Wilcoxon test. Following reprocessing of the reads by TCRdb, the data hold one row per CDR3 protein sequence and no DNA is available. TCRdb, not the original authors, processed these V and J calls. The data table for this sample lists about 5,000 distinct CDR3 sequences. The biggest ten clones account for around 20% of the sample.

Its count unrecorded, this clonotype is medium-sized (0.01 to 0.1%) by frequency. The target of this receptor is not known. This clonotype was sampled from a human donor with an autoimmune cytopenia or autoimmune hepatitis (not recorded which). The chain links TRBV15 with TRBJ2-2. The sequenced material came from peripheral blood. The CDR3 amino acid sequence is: CATSRDRPTGELFF.